These T cell receptor beta chains were read from a single sample in a study of blood T cell repertoires in COVID-19. Here immunoSEQ multiplex PCR was the method, and the copy in TCRdb shows in-frame clones only, minus some. Of about 160,000 clones listed, more than 75% were seen once; the top ten hold under 8.5%. The material sequenced was peripheral blood. These receptors came from an older woman with COVID-19, enrolled during active disease. Both conserved end residues are part of each CDR3. Fields, in order: V gene, J gene, clone size, D gene, CDR3 DNA, CDR3 protein. A D gene is named only where the DNA matches it firmly. A clone size is listed for some rows: how often the clone was seen (once, few, many), or a class if it is expanded.

>TRBV5-1|TRBJ2-5|-|-
TGCGCCAGCAGCCCGGGGGTAGGGGCAGAGACCCAGTACTTC
CASSPGVGAETQYF
>TRBV13|TRBJ2-7|once|TRBD2
TGTGCCAGCAGCCTCTTAGCGGGAGTAGGCGAGCAGTACTTC
CASSLLAGVGEQYF
>TRBV11-2|TRBJ1-1|once|-
TGTGCCAGCAGCCCGGGACCCGACAGGGAAGCTTTCTTT
CASSPGPDREAFF
>TRBV29-1|TRBJ1-1|-|-
TGCAGCGTTGACGGAGGTCCTCCGAACACTGAAGCTTTCTTT
CSVDGGPPNTEAFF
>TRBV6-1|TRBJ1-4|-|-
TGTGCCAGCAGTGCGATGGCGCAGGGAATTAATGAAAAACTGTTTTTT
CASSAMAQGINEKLFF
>TRBV7-9|TRBJ1-2|-|-
TGTGCCAGCAGCTTACCCGGAGCAGGGCGAGGCTACACCTTC
CASSLPGAGRGYTF
>TRBV7-2|TRBJ2-1|-|-
TGTGCCAGCAGCTTCCCCCCCCGTAGTGAGCAGTTCTTC
CASSFPPRSEQFF
>TRBV27|TRBJ1-5|-|-
TGTGCCAGCAGTTTAGAGACAGGCCCGAATCAGCCCCAGCATTTT
CASSLETGPNQPQHF
>TRBV6-5|TRBJ1-6|few|TRBD1
TGTGCCAGCAGGTCAGGAGGAGGGGGCGACTCACCCCTCCACTTT
CASRSGGGGDSPLHF
>TRBV27|TRBJ2-1|few|TRBD2
TGTGCCAGCAGGGGGGGGACTAGCCGATCCTACAATGAGCAGTTCTTC
CASRGGTSRSYNEQFF
>TRBV5-5|TRBJ1-5|once|-
TGTGCCAGCAGCTTGGTTGGGACAAATTTAAATCAGCCCCAGCATTTT
CASSLVGTNLNQPQHF
>TRBV11-3|TRBJ1-1|-|-
TGTGCCAGCAGCTCCAGGGCGGGATTTCCTGAAGCTTTCTTT
CASSSRAGFPEAFF
>TRBV30|TRBJ1-1|-|TRBD1
TGTGCCTGGAGTGACCCCCACAGGGGGACTGAAGCTTTCTTT
CAWSDPHRGTEAFF